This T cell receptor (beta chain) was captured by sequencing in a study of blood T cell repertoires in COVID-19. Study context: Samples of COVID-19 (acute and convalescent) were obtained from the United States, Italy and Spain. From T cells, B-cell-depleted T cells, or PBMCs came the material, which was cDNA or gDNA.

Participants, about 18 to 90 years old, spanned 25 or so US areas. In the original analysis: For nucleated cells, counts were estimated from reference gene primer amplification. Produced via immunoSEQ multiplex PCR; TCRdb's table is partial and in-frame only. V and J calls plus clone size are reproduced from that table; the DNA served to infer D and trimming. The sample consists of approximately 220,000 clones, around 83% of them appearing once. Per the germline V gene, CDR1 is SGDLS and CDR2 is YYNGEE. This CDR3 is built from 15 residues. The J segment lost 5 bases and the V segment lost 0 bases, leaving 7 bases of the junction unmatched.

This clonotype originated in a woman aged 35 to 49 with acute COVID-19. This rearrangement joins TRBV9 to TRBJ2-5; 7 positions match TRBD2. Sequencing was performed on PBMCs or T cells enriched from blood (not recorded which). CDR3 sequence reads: CASSVGAGSGETQYF. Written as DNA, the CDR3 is TGTGCCAGCAGCGTAGGAGCGGGGAGCGGGGAGACCCAGTACTTC.